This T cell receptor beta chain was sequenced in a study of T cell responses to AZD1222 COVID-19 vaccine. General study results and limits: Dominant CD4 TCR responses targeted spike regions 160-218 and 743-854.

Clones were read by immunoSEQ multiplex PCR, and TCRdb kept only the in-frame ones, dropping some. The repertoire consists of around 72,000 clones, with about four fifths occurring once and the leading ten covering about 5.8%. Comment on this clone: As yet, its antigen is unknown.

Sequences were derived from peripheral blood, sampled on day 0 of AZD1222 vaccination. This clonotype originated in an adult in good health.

For the CDR3, the DNA is TGCAGCGTTGCTGGGGGGAATGGAAACACCATATATTTT. It specifies CSVAGGNGNTIYF. The V gene is TRBV29-1, the J gene TRBJ1-3; D possibly corresponds to TRBD1 (5 bases). V was pared by 4 bases and J by 3 bases, with 10 bases between. CDR1 and CDR2 from the germline V gene are SQVTM and ANQGSEA. The CDR3 consists of 13 residues.